These 23 T cell receptor beta chains came from one sample sequenced in a study of shared clonotypes between healthy human individuals. Profiled with immunoSEQ multiplex PCR; TCRdb holds only in-frame clones, not every one. The top ten clones hold roughly 0.06% of a sample with approximately 500,000 clones, almost 97% of them seen once. Sequencing was done on a sample of naive CD4+ T cells sorted from blood. Subset: CD45RA+ positively selected. These receptors came from a young woman in good health.

The chain links TRBV28 to TRBJ2-7; TRBD2 matches at 9 bases. Losses at the gene ends were 4 bases for V and 5 bases for J; bases not matched to a gene: 9. This CDR3 contains 15 residues. Germline CDR1 and CDR2: MDHEN and SYDVKM. CDR3 DNA: TGTGCCAGCAGTTCGTCAGTAGCGGGAGCGCACGAGCAGTACTTC. Translated: CASSSSVAGAHEQYF.

The rearrangement uses TRBV10-2 and TRBJ2-2, with 7 bases lining up with TRBD2. Germline values: CDR1 WSHSY, CDR2 SAAADI. V lost 1 base, J lost 3 bases, and 11 bases stayed unmatched. The CDR3 covers 18 residues. For the CDR3, the DNA is TGCGCCAGCAGTGAGTTTTTCGGGGGGAGCGTGGACACCGGGGAGCTGTTTTTT. Translating gives CASSEFFGGSVDTGELFF.

V and J are TRBV28 and TRBJ1-4; 7 nucleotides agree with TRBD1. The ends lost 7 bases at V and 8 bases at J; junction bases unmatched: 4. Germline V CDR1 and CDR2: MDHEN, SYDVKM. The length of the CDR3 is 12 residues. DNA for the CDR3: TGTGCCAGCAACAGGGGTGGCGAAAAACTGTTTTTT. Amino acid sequence: CASNRGGEKLFF.

The chain links TRBV5-4 to TRBJ2-2; tentative D call: TRBD2 (7 bases). V was trimmed by 0 bases and J by 3 bases, leaving 15 bases between them. The CDR3 has 17 residues. The germline V gene has CDR1 SGHNT and CDR2 YYREEE (reference sequence). CDR3 in amino acids: CASSLVRGAEDTGELFF. CDR3 coding DNA: TGTGCCAGCAGCTTGGTACGGGGGGCTGAGGACACCGGGGAGCTGTTTTTT.

The V and J genes are TRBV9 and TRBJ2-3; D gene ambiguous. This CDR3 is 21 amino acids long. Germline V gene lookup returns CDR1 SGDLS and CDR2 YYNGEE. V was trimmed by 6 bases and J by 2 bases, leaving 34 bases between them. CDR3 DNA sequence: TGTGCCAGCACCCAAAACTTTGGATTCTATTTTTTACCTAAAAACACAGATACGCAGTATTTT. Translation gives CASTQNFGFYFLPKNTDTQYF.

V gene TRBV7-2 combines with J gene TRBJ1-5; tentatively, D is TRBD1 (5 bases). This CDR3 contains 15 residues. The germline V gene has CDR1 SGHTA and CDR2 FQGNSA. V gave up 4 bases and J gave up 2 bases, with 12 bases separating them. Here the CDR3 reads CASSSRVTGNQPQHF. Here the CDR3 DNA reads TGTGCCAGCAGCTCCAGGGTTACGGGCAATCAGCCCCAGCATTTT.

This clone was seen just once. The chain couples TRBV7-8 to TRBJ2-7, with 8 positions matching TRBD2. Unmatched junction bases numbered 6, after V lost 0 bases and J lost 2 bases. The CDR3 loop spans 16 amino acids. The germline CDR1 and CDR2 sequences are SGHVS and FQNEAQ. DNA for the CDR3: TGTGCCAGCAGCTTAGCGCGTATCGGGAGGGCCTACGAGCAGTACTTC. This codes for CASSLARIGRAYEQYF.

This chain uses TRBV27 with TRBJ2-2; 12 bases match TRBD2. Per germline, CDR1 MNHEY and CDR2 SMNVEV (reference sequence). The CDR3 totals 16 residues. The trim removed 1 base at V and 6 bases at J, leaving 3 bases unmatched. This CDR3 is CASSLLSSGRAGELFF. The CDR3 nucleotides read TGTGCCAGCAGTTTATTGTCTAGCGGGAGGGCCGGGGAGCTGTTTTTT.

The chain joins TRBV19 to TRBJ2-3, with 10 bases identical to TRBD2. With V trimmed by 4 bases and J by 8 bases, 6 bases remained unmatched. CDR3 length: 14 amino acids. Per the germline V gene, CDR1 is LNHDA and CDR2 is SQIVND (reference sequence). CDR3 protein: CASSNPSGRGTQYF. For the CDR3, the DNA is TGTGCCAGTAGTAACCCTAGCGGGAGAGGTACGCAGTATTTT.

The chain recombines TRBV2 with TRBJ2-5; TRBD2 agrees at 11 bases. The ends lost 5 bases at V and 4 bases at J; junction bases unmatched: 6. The CDR3 runs to 15 residues. Germline CDR1 SNHLY, CDR2 FYNNEI. In nucleotides, the CDR3 is TGTGCCAGCAGTAAAGGACTAGCGGGTACAGAGACCCAGTACTTC. Its protein product is CASSKGLAGTETQYF.

The genes are TRBV19 and TRBJ1-1; a possible D gene is TRBD1 (5 bases). V was cut by 5 bases and J by 5 bases, with 12 bases left in between. Per germline, CDR1 LNHDA and CDR2 SQIVND (reference sequence). The CDR3 sequence is 13 residues long. CDR3 residues: CASSPQGDTEAFF. CDR3 nucleotides: TGTGCCAGTAGTCCGCAGGGTGATACTGAAGCTTTCTTT.

This clone was seen just once. J is TRBJ1-3 and V is TRBV23-1, with 7 bases that match TRBD1. TRBV23-1 is labeled an ORF, and its function is uncertain. The length of the CDR3 is 16 residues. Trimming cost V 10 bases and J 2 bases; bases outside gene matches: 14. For the CDR3, the DNA is TGCGCCACCGAACGTGAGATGCAGGGGGCTGGAAACACCATATATTTT. It yields the protein CATEREMQGAGNTIYF.

The J gene is TRBJ2-7, the V gene TRBV6-5; the match to TRBD1 covers 9 bases. J was trimmed by 1 base and V by 7 bases; bases with no gene match: 8. CDR3 length: 15 amino acids. Germline lookup yields CDR1 MNHEY and CDR2 SVGAGI. The CDR3 spells CASTMTGTGSYEQYF. The CDR3 coding sequence is TGTGCCAGCACTATGACCGGGACAGGGTCCTACGAGCAGTACTTC.

The V and J genes are TRBV6-9 and TRBJ1-1, with 7 bases fitting TRBD1. With 4 bases clipped from V and 3 bases from J, the junction kept 5 bases outside the gene matches. The CDR3 consists of 14 residues. CDR1 and CDR2 (germline): MNHGY, SVAAGI. CDR3 region: CASSWGRGYTEAFF. CDR3 coding DNA: TGTGCCAGCAGTTGGGGCAGGGGGTACACTGAAGCTTTCTTT.

The CDR3 nucleotides are TGCGCCAGTTCGGGACTAGCGGGACCCCCTGATACGCAGTATTTT. Translation gives CASSGLAGPPDTQYF. This rearrangement joins TRBV10-1 to TRBJ2-3; 13 bases match TRBD2. The CDR3 length is 15 residues. V shed 9 bases and J 6 bases; nucleotides not matched to a gene: 9. Germline V gene lookup returns CDR1 WNHNN and CDR2 SYGVQD (reference sequence).

Comments on this clone: Other DNA variants within this sample encode the same CDR3. The chain has TRBV7-9 and TRBJ2-7, with TRBD2 matching 10 bases. J was trimmed by 3 bases and V by 4 bases; bases with no gene match: 3. Germline V lookup: CDR1 SEHNR, CDR2 FQNEAQ (reference sequence). The CDR3 has 14 amino acids. CDR3 loop: CASSSGLADYEQYF. The CDR3 region has the DNA TGTGCCAGCAGCTCCGGACTAGCGGACTACGAGCAGTACTTC.

The chain carries TRBV6-5 and TRBJ2-3; D is uncertain. The V gene lost 2 bases and the J gene lost 2 bases, with 11 bases spanning the gap. The CDR3 has 15 residues. Germline lookup yields CDR1 MNHEY and CDR2 SVGAGI. The CDR3 region is CASSYGLEVTDTQYF. CDR3 sequence (DNA): TGTGCCAGCAGTTACGGGCTAGAGGTCACAGATACGCAGTATTTT.

This chain connects TRBV6-5 to TRBJ2-3; maybe TRBD1 (6 bases). The V gene lost 0 bases and the J gene lost 4 bases, with 14 bases spanning the gap. This CDR3 has 16 amino acids. The germline CDR1 and CDR2 sequences are MNHEY and SVGAGI. CDR3 sequence reads: CASSYSWGRGADTQYF. The CDR3 coding sequence is TGTGCCAGCAGTTACTCCTGGGGGCGCGGCGCAGATACGCAGTATTTT.

The chain recombines TRBV27 with TRBJ2-1; no clear D gene. Germline CDR1 and CDR2: MNHEY and SMNVEV (reference sequence). The CDR3 consists of 11 residues. V was cut by 5 bases and J by 10 bases, with 9 bases left in between. The CDR3 nucleotides are TGTGCCAGCAGTCGCGAAAGGGAGCAGTTCTTC. Encoded protein: CASSREREQFF.

The J gene is TRBJ2-5, the V gene TRBV27, with D tentatively TRBD2 (5 bases). Trimming took off 6 bases at V and 1 base at J, with 12 bases between the two ends. The CDR3 consists of 14 residues. Germline V lookup: CDR1 MNHEY, CDR2 SMNVEV (reference sequence). The CDR3 DNA follows: TGTGCCAGCAGATCAACCGGGATCCAAGAGACCCAGTACTTC. It yields the protein CASRSTGIQETQYF.

The chain recombines TRBV7-9 with TRBJ2-1; 11 bases agree with TRBD2. The CDR3 extends over 17 amino acids. From germline, CDR1 is SEHNR and CDR2 FQNEAQ (reference sequence). V shed 5 bases and J 8 bases; nucleotides not matched to a gene: 14. CDR3 protein: CASSRLAGTGRDDEQFF. The CDR3 DNA is TGTGCCAGCAGCCGACTAGCGGGAACAGGAAGGGATGATGAGCAGTTCTTC.

J is TRBJ2-7 and V is TRBV4-3, with 8 bases aligning to TRBD2. Germline V gene data show CDR1 as LGHNA and CDR2 as YSLEER. The CDR3 runs 14 residues. Trimming cost V 2 bases and J 9 bases; bases outside gene matches: 9. The CDR3: CASSQLTSEFVQYF. CDR3 coding DNA: TGCGCCAGCAGCCAATTGACTAGCGAGTTTGTGCAGTACTTC.

The V and J genes are TRBV11-3 and TRBJ2-7; D perhaps matches TRBD1 (6 bases). CDR3 length: 12 residues. The germline gives CDR1 SGHNT, CDR2 YENEEA. The V end was cut by 2 bases, the J end by 6 bases, with 8 bases between. CDR3 residues: CASSLQGREQYF. The CDR3 coding sequence is TGTGCCAGCAGCTTACAGGGGCGCGAGCAGTACTTC.